The T cell receptor beta chain described here comes from a study of OX40 agonist ivuxolimab in advanced cancers. Study information: Earlier treatment with anti-PD-1, anti-PD-L1 or anti-CTLA-4 was permitted, and 35% to 40% had received some.

Method: immunoSEQ multiplex PCR; TCRdb's copy keeps in-frame clones and lacks some. Altogether 15,000 to 25,000 clones are present, around 80% being singletons, with the ten largest covering more than 13%. With 0 bases removed from V and 8 bases from J, the gap between germline ends came to 12 bases. Germline CDR1 SGDLS, CDR2 YYNGEE. The CDR3 has 14 amino acids. The source material was CD4+ or CD8+ T cells sorted from blood, sampled in a trial of the OX40 agonist ivuxolimab. This TCR was sampled from an adult with an advanced solid tumor such as melanoma, head and neck, liver or kidney cancer. The rearrangement links TRBV9 to TRBJ2-1; D call uncertain. In DNA, the CDR3 is TGTGCCAGCAGCGTAGATTCCCGCAATTATGAGCAGTTCTTC. This encodes CASSVDSRNYEQFF.